This T cell receptor (beta chain) was retrieved from a study of blood T cells in healthy people across ages. Alongside a J-beta primer mix, a sample-barcoded 5' primer served in a second PCR lasting roughly 7 to 12 cycles. Individual samples furnished no less than 3 million CDR3-containing paired-end reads apiece. TCRdb reanalysed the 5' RACE reads using MiXCR and keeps one entry per CDR3 protein. The top ten hold 10% of the sample, which has approximately 900,000 distinct CDR3 sequences, roughly 29% seen once. This sample also belongs to another study, concerning T cells of mothers and their children.

Sequencing input: blood. The sequence was obtained from a woman between 40 and 50 years old in good health.

The CDR3 here is CASSLAGINGYNSPLHF. The CDR3, as DNA: TGTGCCAGCAGCTTAGCCGGGATTAATGGCTATAATTCACCCCTCCACTTT. V usage is TRBV7-8 and J usage is TRBJ1-6; D remains unclear. The CDR3 runs 17 residues. Trimming left V 0 bases short and J 3 bases short, with 12 bases between. Germline CDR1 reads SGHVS; CDR2 reads FQNEAQ.